Here is one T cell receptor beta chain with its context. These data are taken from a study of blood T cell repertoires in COVID-19. In the study overall: Sources were T cells, B-cell-depleted T cells, or PBMCs; the material itself was cDNA or gDNA.

TCRdb's copy holds only in-frame clones and misses some; the assay was immunoSEQ multiplex PCR. The table lists around 150,000 clones, around nine tenths of them singletons. Membership in each cohort depended on participant-reported clinical history. The CDR3 contains 15 residues. CDR1 and CDR2 from the germline V gene are MNHEY and SMNVEV (reference sequence). The V end was cut by 2 bases, the J end by 1 base, with 9 bases between. The TCR originated in a woman between 45 and 65 years old who had recovered from COVID-19. What was sequenced was PBMCs or T cells enriched from blood (not recorded which). This chain joins TRBV27 and TRBJ2-1, with D possibly TRBD2 on 6 matching bases. CDR3 sequence reads: CASSLTGGSYNEQFF. Written as DNA, the CDR3 is TGTGCCAGCAGTTTAACTGGGGGGTCCTACAATGAGCAGTTCTTC.